This entry lists 9 T cell receptor beta chains sequenced from one sample in a study of cytomegalovirus exposure and HLA in healthy donors. The PCR used 60 Vbeta and 13 Jbeta primers. Data came from immunoSEQ multiplex PCR; TCRdb stores just in-frame clones and leaves some out. Here the sample spans nearly 110,000 clones, approximately 71% being singletons. Material for sequencing was PBMCs. These receptors were collected from a man in his forties in good health and CMV-seronegative.

The chain recombines TRBV6-1 with TRBJ1-1; D not resolved. The length of the CDR3 is 14 residues. Germline lookup yields CDR1 MNHNS and CDR2 SASEGT. Trimming stripped 6 bases from V and 2 bases from J, with 13 bases between. This CDR3 is CASRLEGGNTEAFF. DNA of the CDR3: TGTGCCAGCAGGCTGGAGGGAGGTAACACTGAAGCTTTCTTT.

The rearrangement links TRBV6-1 to TRBJ2-3; D gene uncertain. The germline V gene has CDR1 MNHNS and CDR2 SASEGT. The CDR3 sequence is 17 residues long. Deletions cut 3 bases from V and 6 bases from J, with 22 bases between. CDR3 sequence reads: CASSDLFFPTRSDTQYF. Written as DNA, the CDR3 is TGTGCCAGCAGTGACTTGTTCTTCCCGACTCGATCTGATACGCAGTATTTT.

This clone was observed once. The rearrangement joins TRBV5-5 to TRBJ2-5, with D unclear. Germline V gene sequence: CDR1 SGHKS, CDR2 YYEKEE (reference sequence). CDR3 size: 14 residues. V was trimmed by 0 bases and J by 0 bases, leaving 6 bases between them. CDR3 in amino acids: CASSLAVYQETQYF. In DNA form, the CDR3 reads TGTGCCAGCAGCTTGGCGGTTTACCAAGAGACCCAGTACTTC.

The chain has TRBV5-1 and TRBJ1-3, with D tentatively TRBD1 (6 bases). Germline CDR1 reads SGHRS; CDR2 reads YFSETQ. This CDR3 spans 16 amino acids. Trimming shortened V by 2 bases and J by 0 bases, and 12 bases separated the two germline ends. CDR3 region: CASSLTGISSGNTIYF. As DNA, the CDR3 is TGCGCCAGCAGCTTAACAGGGATTTCCTCTGGAAACACCATATATTTT.

The chain recombines TRBV2 with TRBJ1-6, with TRBD1 matching over 11 bases. The V gene's germline CDR1 is SNHLY and CDR2 FYNNEI. CDR3 length: 18 residues. V lost 6 bases and J lost 0; bases outside the gene matches: 7. This chain's CDR3 is CASRLGQGGSSYNSPLHF. The DNA for the CDR3 is TGTGCCAGCAGGCTGGGACAGGGGGGGAGCTCCTATAATTCACCCCTCCACTTT.

The chain combines TRBV6-5 with TRBJ2-4, with D possibly matching TRBD1 (5 bases). V dropped 6 bases and J dropped 1 base, with 10 bases sitting between them. CDR1 and CDR2 (germline): MNHEY, SVGAGI. The CDR3 loop spans 14 amino acids. CDR3 bases: TGTGCCAGCAGCCCCAGGGATGCCAAAAACATTCAGTACTTC. It codes for CASSPRDAKNIQYF.

This clone was detected only a few times. The chain uses TRBV18 and TRBJ2-7; no definite D call. Trimming cost V 10 bases and J 4 bases, with 11 bases left between them. The length of the CDR3 is 11 residues. Germline values: CDR1 KGHSH, CDR2 LQKENI. The CDR3 bases are TGTGCCATCCTCCGAACTTACGAGCAGTACTTC. Translation gives CAILRTYEQYF.

The chain carries TRBV2 and TRBJ1-6; 8 bases are a match to TRBD1. The V gene's germline CDR1 is SNHLY and CDR2 FYNNEI. The trim removed 5 bases at V and 6 bases at J, leaving 6 bases unmatched. The CDR3 totals 15 residues. DNA for the CDR3: TGTGCCAGCAGTCAGAATCAGGGGGCTAATTCACCCCTCCACTTT. Translating it yields CASSQNQGANSPLHF.

The rearrangement uses TRBV6-6 and TRBJ2-7; TRBD2 aligns across 9 bases. Germline V gene lookup returns CDR1 MNHNY and CDR2 SVGAGI (reference sequence). The V gene end was trimmed by 2 bases and the J gene end by 4 bases; junction bases not matched to a gene: 9. The CDR3 is 16 residues long. The CDR3 sequence is CASSYIAGARQYEQYF. The CDR3 DNA is TGTGCCAGCAGTTACATAGCGGGAGCCCGCCAATACGAGCAGTACTTC.